This TCR beta chain comes out of a study of identical twins. Regarding the study as a whole: Abundant beta clonotypes from cord blood bore fewer insertions; memory repertoires lacked this pattern.

Only healthy Caucasians were included as donors. A word on this clonotype: Antigen specificity is unknown.

Template switching (which added a universal primer site) was used, and cDNA carried unique molecular identifiers. TCRdb passed the 5' RACE reads through MiXCR, listing each CDR3 protein once. The profile shows 510,000 or so distinct CDR3 sequences, about 15% of them singletons. The CDR3 has 16 amino acids. With 2 bases removed from V and 5 bases from J, the gap between germline ends came to 15 bases. Germline V lookup: CDR1 MNHEY, CDR2 SVGAGI. These data were also reused for a study on yellow fever vaccine responses in identical twins.

The V and J genes are TRBV6-5 and TRBJ2-2; D remains ambiguous. The sequenced sample consisted of CD4+ T cells sorted from blood. The sequence derives from a woman aged 18 to 35 in good health. The chain's CDR3 is CASSYPGPVGTGELFF. The CDR3 DNA reads as TGTGCCAGCAGTTACCCAGGCCCGGTCGGGACCGGGGAGCTGTTTTTT.